The 23 T cell receptor beta chains given below trace back to one sample, sequenced in a study of cytomegalovirus exposure and HLA in healthy donors. Method: immunoSEQ multiplex PCR; TCRdb's copy keeps in-frame clones and lacks some. Of around 220,000 clones in the sample, over 70% were seen once. Sequencing input: PBMCs. The origin of the receptors is a woman in her twenties or thirties in good health and CMV-seropositive.

This clone was counted once. The rearrangement joins TRBV6-1 to TRBJ2-7; 7 nucleotides match TRBD2. V trimming: 10 bases; J trimming: 0 bases; junction bases outside the gene matches: 6. CDR1 is MNHNS, CDR2 SASEGT, per germline. This CDR3 has 13 residues. The chain's CDR3 is CANQAGSSYEQYF. For the CDR3, the DNA is TGTGCCAACCAAGCGGGAAGCTCCTACGAGCAGTACTTC.

This clone has just a few counts. The chain recombines TRBV7-2 with TRBJ1-2; tentative D call: TRBD1 (5 bases). V was pared by 5 bases and J by 5 bases, with 12 bases between. CDR1 and CDR2 from the germline V gene are SGHTA and FQGNSA. The CDR3 has 13 amino acids. In nucleotides, the CDR3 is TGTGCCAGCAGCGATCAGGGATCGTATGGCTACACCTTC. Residues: CASSDQGSYGYTF.

This chain uses TRBV12-5 with TRBJ2-7; D not certain. The germline V gene has CDR1 LGHNT and CDR2 FRNRAP. The CDR3 length is 14 residues. Trimming left V 7 bases short and J 5 bases short, with 18 bases between. Written as DNA, the CDR3 is TGTGCTAGTGCGGACCTTCCACCGAGGAACGAGCAGTACTTC. Translated, it gives CASADLPPRNEQYF.

The rearrangement uses TRBV6-5 and TRBJ2-5; 8 positions match TRBD2. J was trimmed by 3 bases and V by 8 bases; bases with no gene match: 5. Germline assignment: CDR1 MNHEY and CDR2 SVGAGI. This CDR3 region has 13 residues. DNA for the CDR3: TGTGCCAGCTCGAAGCGGGAGAAAGAGACCCAGTACTTC. It yields the protein CASSKREKETQYF.

DNA of the CDR3: TGCGCCAGCAGCTCACTACAGGGGGCGAACACTGAAGCTTTCTTT. This sequence encodes CASSSLQGANTEAFF. The genes are TRBV5-1 and TRBJ1-1; TRBD1 matches 9 bases. V was pared by 3 bases and J by 1 base, with 4 bases of the junction left unmatched. CDR1 is SGHRS, CDR2 YFSETQ, per germline. The CDR3 is 15 amino acids.

This clone was found a few times. The chain combines TRBV18 with TRBJ1-1; a weak D match, TRBD1 (5 bases). This CDR3 has 15 residues. V lost 3 bases and J 4 bases, leaving 15 bases between the germline ends. Germline lookup yields CDR1 KGHSH and CDR2 LQKENI. CDR3 residues: CASSPRDPSGTEAFF. CDR3 in DNA: TGTGCCAGCTCACCCAGGGATCCCAGCGGCACTGAAGCTTTCTTT. Combining the CDR3 with reference TRBV18 and TRBJ1-1 gives the whole variable domain NAGVMQNPRHLVRRRGQEARLRCSPMKGHSHVYWYRQLPEEGLKFMVYLQKENIIDESGMPKERFSAEFPKEGPSILRIQQVVRGDSAAYFCASSPRDPSGTEAFFGQGTRLTVV.

Turning to this clone: One end of the junction is discordant with germline, which a read error may explain. The gene calls are TRBV5-1 and TRBJ1-1, with a tentative D call TRBD1 (6 bases). This CDR3 is 18 amino acids long. Germline V gives CDR1 SGHRS, CDR2 YFSETQ. In DNA, the CDR3 is TGCGCCAGCAGCCTCGGTGACAGTACGTACAGGGCGAACGCTGAAGCTTTCTTT. Residues: CASSLGDSTYRANAEAFF. Full variable domain (missing parts from reference TRBV5-1 and TRBJ1-1): KAGVTQTPRYLIKTRGQQVTLSCSPISGHRSVSWYQQTPGQGLQFLFEYFSETQRNKGNFPGRFSGRQFSNSRSEMNVSTLELGDSALYLCASSLGDSTYRANAEAFFGQGTRLTVV.

J is TRBJ1-5 and V is TRBV4-1; tentatively, D is TRBD1 (5 bases). The CDR3 is made up of 15 amino acids. V was pared by 1 base and J by 6 bases, with 13 bases between. Germline CDR1 MGHRA, CDR2 YSYEKL. The CDR3: CASSQGGQGGQPQHF. For the CDR3, the DNA is TGCGCCAGCAGCCAAGGAGGGCAGGGTGGTCAGCCCCAGCATTTT.

The chain recombines TRBV6-5 with TRBJ2-7, with 8 bases aligning to TRBD1. From germline, CDR1 is MNHEY and CDR2 SVGAGI. CDR3 size: 15 residues. The V and J ends lost 2 bases and 3 bases, in that order; junction bases with no gene match: 6. The CDR3: CASSYDRGPYYEQYF. The CDR3 DNA reads as TGTGCCAGCAGTTACGACAGGGGACCCTACTACGAGCAGTACTTC.

The chain couples TRBV2 to TRBJ2-5, with D hard to call. Trimming shortened V by 3 bases and J by 4 bases, and 6 bases separated the two germline ends. Germline lookup yields CDR1 SNHLY and CDR2 FYNNEI. This CDR3 spans 12 amino acids. DNA for the CDR3: TGTGCCAGCAGTGAGATGCGAGAGACCCAGTACTTC. Protein product: CASSEMRETQYF. The whole variable domain, filled in from reference TRBV2 and TRBJ2-5, reads EPEVTQTPSHQVTQMGQEVILRCVPISNHLYFYWYRQILGQKVEFLVSFYNNEISEKSEIFDDQFSVERPDGSNFTLKIRSTKLEDSAMYFCASSEMRETQYFGPGTRLLVL.

The gene calls are TRBV27 and TRBJ1-5, with a tentative D call TRBD1 (5 bases). The ends were cut back, 4 bases at V and 4 bases at J, with 8 bases in the middle. There are 13 residues in the CDR3. Germline CDR1 reads MNHEY; CDR2 reads SMNVEV (reference sequence). The DNA for the CDR3 is TGTGCCAGCAGTTCAGGGCGAAATCAGCCCCAGCATTTT. Translating gives CASSSGRNQPQHF.

The J gene is TRBJ2-1, the V gene TRBV30, with 12 bases fitting TRBD2. The trim removed 0 bases at V and 15 bases at J, leaving 6 bases unmatched. From germline, CDR1 is GTSNPN and CDR2 SVGIG (reference sequence). CDR3 length: 13 amino acids. This CDR3 is CAWSVPGLAGLFF. As DNA, the CDR3 is TGTGCCTGGAGTGTACCCGGACTAGCGGGATTGTTCTTC.

The chain is built from TRBV4-1 and TRBJ2-1; no clear D gene. Germline V gives CDR1 MGHRA, CDR2 YSYEKL. The CDR3 is 12 amino acids. The germline V and J ends were trimmed by 6 bases and 5 bases, with 8 bases remaining between them. The CDR3 loop is CASRAGNNEQFF. In DNA, the CDR3 is TGCGCCAGCAGGGCAGGCAACAATGAGCAGTTCTTC.

The genes are TRBV2 and TRBJ2-7; 7 bases map to TRBD2. The germline V gene has CDR1 SNHLY and CDR2 FYNNEI. The CDR3 extends over 14 amino acids. Germline trimming cut 3 bases from V and 3 bases from J; bases unmatched to any gene: 5. Here the CDR3 DNA reads TGTGCCAGCAGTGAGGAGGGACTAAGCTACGAGCAGTACTTC. Its protein is CASSEEGLSYEQYF.

The rearrangement joins TRBV10-3 to TRBJ1-1; D is unclear. The CDR3 covers 15 residues. V gave up 3 bases and J gave up 0 bases, with 11 bases separating them. Germline CDR1 reads ENHRY; CDR2 reads SYGVKD. CDR3 nucleotides: TGTGCCATCAGTGACCGGGGTCGGATGAACACTGAAGCTTTCTTT. Its protein is CAISDRGRMNTEAFF.

The gene calls are TRBV4-1 and TRBJ2-7; perhaps TRBD2 as D (5 bases). The CDR3 has 16 residues. From germline, CDR1 is MGHRA and CDR2 YSYEKL. Trimming took 4 bases from V and 4 from J, leaving 20 bases between them. The CDR3 nucleotides are TGCGCCAGCAGCCCCTACCACGGTGGGAGCGAGTACGAGCAGTACTTC. Its protein product is CASSPYHGGSEYEQYF.

This clone was observed once. The chain links TRBV6-1 to TRBJ2-7; D is undetermined. V lost 2 bases and J 2 bases, leaving 13 bases between the germline ends. Germline values: CDR1 MNHNS, CDR2 SASEGT. The CDR3 runs to 15 residues. The CDR3, as DNA: TGTGCCAGCAGTGAAACCGGCGGAATCACCTACGAGCAGTACTTC. This translates into CASSETGGITYEQYF.

This chain joins TRBV4-2 and TRBJ1-2; D is unclear. CDR1 is LGHNA and CDR2 is YNFKEQ in the germline V gene. V lost 0 bases, J lost 2 bases, and 4 bases lay in between. This CDR3 is built from 13 residues. The CDR3 bases are TGTGCCAGCAGCCAAGATCTGAACTATGGCTACACCTTC. Translation: CASSQDLNYGYTF.

The rearrangement joins TRBV9 to TRBJ1-1; D is unresolved. Trimming left V 0 bases short and J 0 bases short, with 9 bases between. Germline V gene lookup returns CDR1 SGDLS and CDR2 YYNGEE. This CDR3 region has 15 residues. The CDR3 is CASSVEVGLNTEAFF. Here the CDR3 DNA reads TGTGCCAGCAGCGTAGAGGTAGGACTGAACACTGAAGCTTTCTTT.

The chain combines TRBV29-1 with TRBJ2-7; no clear D gene. Germline CDR1 reads SQVTM; CDR2 reads ANQGSEA. Trimming cost V 5 bases and J 2 bases, with 10 bases left between them. There are 12 residues in the CDR3. CDR3 nucleotides: TGCAGCGTTCGGGCGCTCACCTACGAGCAGTACTTC. Its translation is CSVRALTYEQYF.

CDR3 nucleotide sequence: TGTGCCATCAGTGAATCGGGTCCCGCGAACACCGGGGAGCTGTTTTTT. Translation: CAISESGPANTGELFF. This chain links TRBV10-3 with TRBJ2-2, with unresolved D. The CDR3 sequence is 16 residues long. Germline V gives CDR1 ENHRY, CDR2 SYGVKD. Trimming left V 3 bases short and J 0 bases short, with 11 bases between.

The chain couples TRBV20-1 to TRBJ1-1; D is unclear. The germline V gene has CDR1 DFQATT and CDR2 SNEGSKA (reference sequence). Trimming stripped 1 base from V and 0 bases from J, with 0 bases between. The CDR3 runs 11 residues. In nucleotides, the CDR3 is TGCAGTGCTAGAGTGAACACTGAAGCTTTCTTT. Translating gives CSARVNTEAFF.

CDR3 region: CASSVSGTSGRAADTQYF. In DNA form, the CDR3 reads TGTGCCAGCAGTGTTTCGGGGACTAGCGGGAGGGCTGCAGATACGCAGTATTTT. This chain links TRBV2 with TRBJ2-3; the match to TRBD2 covers 16 bases. Germline assignment: CDR1 SNHLY and CDR2 FYNNEI. V lost 4 bases to trimming and J lost 4 bases; unmatched junction nucleotides: 8. The CDR3 is made up of 18 amino acids. Looking up the rest from reference TRBV2 and TRBJ2-3 gives the full variable domain: EPEVTQTPSHQVTQMGQEVILRCVPISNHLYFYWYRQILGQKVEFLVSFYNNEISEKSEIFDDQFSVERPDGSNFTLKIRSTKLEDSAMYFCASSVSGTSGRAADTQYFGPGTRLTVL.